This T cell receptor beta chain was obtained from a study of identical twins. Template switching, a step in the protocol, added a universal primer site, and cDNA carried unique molecular identifiers. MiXCR was run by TCRdb on the 5' RACE reads, yielding one entry per CDR3 protein. Of hundreds of thousands of distinct CDR3 sequences listed, approximately 9% are singletons. This clonotype was observed many times. The antigen is unknown. Study findings and constraints: It was out-of-frame TCR alpha sharing in monozygotic twins that models underestimated. Among out-of-frame alpha sequences shared by twins, low generation probability occurred in excess.

The specimen sequenced was memory (CD45RO+) T cells sorted from blood. This receptor was taken from a woman between 18 and 30 years old in good health.

Written as DNA, the CDR3 is TGCAGTGCTAGAGATCCCGGGACAGGGGGCTTGAACACTGAAGCTTTCTTT. It translates to CSARDPGTGGLNTEAFF. J is TRBJ1-1 and V is TRBV20-1; 12 bases are a match to TRBD1. CDR1 and CDR2 from the germline V gene are DFQATT and SNEGSKA (reference sequence). The CDR3 loop spans 17 amino acids. V lost 0 bases, J lost 0 bases, and 5 bases stayed unmatched.